Detailed here is one T cell receptor beta chain. This entry is derived from a study of blood T cell repertoires in COVID-19. Turning to the study itself: Specimens from acute and convalescent COVID-19 originated in the United States, Italy and Spain.

TCRdb's table, derived via immunoSEQ multiplex PCR, lists solely in-frame clones and lacks some. Of about 210,000 clones listed, roughly 82% are singletons. The germline V and J ends were trimmed by 5 bases and 2 bases, with 12 bases remaining between them. This CDR3 is 14 amino acids long. The germline gives CDR1 MNHEY, CDR2 SVGEGT. This receptor was obtained from a man aged 45 to 65 with active or convalescent COVID-19. The chain recombines TRBV6-2 or TRBV6-3 with TRBJ1-2; no firm D call. Material: peripheral blood. CDR3 nucleotide sequence: TGTGCCAGCAGTCCCGCGTCTCTAAACTATGGCTACACCTTC. As protein: CASSPASLNYGYTF.